The T cell receptor beta chain under discussion was sequenced for a study of cytomegalovirus exposure and HLA in healthy donors (dated by TCRdb to 2015 to 2018). For context, the study as a whole: An earlier analysis of approximately 640 of the donors reported 250 to 350 Gb of sequence data and approximately 110 million unique TCR beta sequences from around 200 million T cells. In addition to the first cohort of 500 to 850 subjects, a separate validation cohort of approximately 130 different subjects was used. A later genetic analysis took genome-wide SNP genotypes for about 55% of the 666 donors and used that subset as a discovery cohort. A later analysis re-examined previously published TCR beta repertoires from roughly 650 donors and added high-resolution HLA genotyping to investigate patterns of TCR occurrence. Of the approximately 400 genotyped donors, 65% to 90% were placed in the genetic ancestry cluster associated with self-reported Caucasian donors. To predict cytomegalovirus infection status, the study brought together high-throughput TCR immunosequencing, statistical association of individual TCRs with disease status, and machine learning. Roughly 5 DR-DQ haplotypes were handled as single units for association and clustering, since linkage in the cohort was strong. All discovery cohort repertoires had been generated using a single sequencing platform. The later analysis used no new phenotypic data to find candidate immune exposures, relying instead on TCR beta sequences and their occurrence across donors. Both class I and class II loci were covered by HLA typing, at four-digit resolution. An early release covering roughly 580 HLA-typed donors comprised about 310 gigabases of sequencing data and 85 million or so unique TCR sequences. Alongside the repertoire data, information on donor age, sex, ethnicity and CMV serostatus was compiled. The aim of the study was to test whether cataloging public T cell receptors could identify signatures of past pathogen exposure. Across 398 genotyped donors of the cohort, an average of about 200,000 unique TCR beta nucleotide sequences per donor were sequenced, and roughly 17% of those sequences were non-productive. Typing coverage differed by locus: A, B, C, DRB1 and DQB1 were typed in about 620-640 donors, DQA1 in roughly 500, DPA1 in 600 to 610, and DPB1 in around 490. Using immunosequencing, the study profiled T cell repertoires from about 650 subjects and related those repertoires to cytomegalovirus serostatus. An earlier analysis of 587 of the donors applied high-throughput TCR beta sequencing to assess whether each TCR beta V gene segment acted as functional or pseudogenic. Overall study results and their limits: In a later genetic analysis, a missense DCLRE1C variant was associated with V-gene and J-gene trimming of TCR beta chains, and the association was replicated in an independent cohort. A later analysis found that TCR association rates varied across HLA loci, with DRB1 alleles showing the most associated TCRs and HLA-C alleles the fewest. A further reported finding was that TCR beta sequences accurately predicted the HLA-A and HLA-B alleles for most subjects in the first cohort. Because counts were too low, around 18 rarely observed V segments, including chromosome 9 orphons, were left out of the earlier analysis of 587 of the donors. In an earlier analysis of 587 of the donors, most TCR beta V segments appeared in productive rearrangements about 90% or about 30% of the time, broadly matching IMGT annotations. In a later genetic analysis, fewer N-insertions in productive TCRs were reported among donors in an Asian-associated ancestry cluster than the approximately 630-donor mean. In a later analysis, around 17,000 TCR beta sequences were associated with specific HLA alleles at a false discovery rate of 0.05. In a later analysis, several top co-occurrence clusters were reported to appear linked to parvovirus B19, influenza, CMV and Epstein-Barr virus. Compared with equally common non-associated chains, HLA-associated TCR beta chains in a later analysis were more clonally expanded and had lower generation probabilities. Only TCR beta chains were sequenced in this cohort, and the absence of alpha or paired-chain data limited detectable features. Cytomegalovirus status was reported to be diagnosed by the classifier with high specificity and sensitivity in both the original and validation cohorts. Some IMGT-functional V segments, including TRBV6-2 and TRBV6-3, could not be distinguished by the 87-base-pair reads and were therefore excluded. Linkage disequilibrium might explain the correlated functional status among segregating V segments, but an unknown experimental factor could not be excluded. Sequencing depth was assumed to be roughly uniform across donors in the presence/absence analyses, though that assumption may not hold. A later analysis found that most CMV-associated TCR beta chains appeared HLA-restricted, with HLA associations seemingly driven largely by CMV exposure. Most TCR sequences were seen in very few donors, while some public TCRs were found in many individuals. A few of the identified cytomegalovirus-associated TCR beta chains were confirmed in vitro to be specific for cytomegalovirus antigens. A cluster of highly shared sequence variants was judged likely to represent a technical artifact of the sequencing pipeline. It was suggested by the authors that the approach could potentially be generalized to other disease states and immunological phenotypes. Immune exposure information for the cohort was limited to CMV serostatus. The study gave a list of 150 to 200 TCR beta chains associated with cytomegalovirus. HLA typing was unavailable for some donors at each locus, so association tests used only the typed subset. Assigning TCR associations to individual alleles was difficult when HLA alleles, especially DR and DQ, strongly co-occurred.

This clone was found a few times. It lacks a known antigen. The record has no base qualities; no much larger clone is one base away. The cohort consisted of more than 650 healthy bone marrow donors. All cohort members were sampled while nominally healthy, although unrecorded immune exposures were likely present. The donor was CMV seronegative and was included in the group of about 350 seronegative cohort members. A peripheral blood sample was collected from each donor, and TCR beta sequencing was performed on peripheral blood mononuclear cells. Genomic DNA was extracted from the blood cell samples with the Qiagen DNeasy Blood Extraction Kit. Library method: the immunoSEQ multiplex PCR assay. A mixture of 60 forward primers for TCR Vbeta segments and 13 reverse primers for TCR Jbeta segments was used in the multiplex PCR. The CDR3 region of rearranged TCR beta genes was amplified from genomic DNA by a multiplex PCR assay. The Illumina HiSeq System was used to sequence the amplified TCR beta libraries as 87-base-pair reads. The authors processed their data as follows. A later analysis tallied roughly 76 million unique TCR beta chains across the approximately 670 repertoires, and roughly 11 million of those chains were shared by two or more donors. Raw reads were error-corrected and collapsed into unique sequences with a nearest-neighbor algorithm that merged closely related sequences to remove PCR and sequencing errors. Alignment of CDR3 sequences to IMGT reference sequences was used to assign V, D and J gene segments. For a sequence to be retained, a match of at least six nucleotides to both a V gene segment and a J gene segment was required. A rearrangement counted as productive if the CDR3 had no stop codons and remained in frame with V and J, and every other rearrangement counted as non-productive. CDR3 was defined by IMGT convention, running from the second conserved V-encoded cysteine to the conserved J-encoded phenylalanine. Sequences without an unambiguous match to a single V gene segment were excluded from the earlier analysis of a few hundred of the donors. In an earlier analysis of a few hundred of the donors, V segments were called functional above 56.7% productive rearrangements and were called segregating when the between-donor standard deviation exceeded 5%. A statistical classification framework was built for diagnosing cytomegalovirus status from the catalog of TCR beta chain sequences. In a later analysis, V and J genes were assigned by comparing TCR nucleotide sequences against IMGT/GENE-DB human TR gene sequences. Using the TCRdist pipeline, a later analysis assigned CDR3 sequences along with most-parsimonious VDJ recombination scenarios. In a later analysis, each TCR beta chain was defined by its CDR3 amino acid sequence together with its V-gene family, and reads lacking a unique V-gene family were excluded. In a later analysis, nearly 600 highly shared, low-generation-probability nucleotide sequences were removed to address suspected cross-contamination and a sequencing artifact. A later analysis calculated a clonal expansion index for each public chain from normalized within-repertoire ranks of inferred template counts. In a later analysis, generation probabilities were computed with a VDJ recombination model fitted to out-of-frame rearrangements, and the resulting probabilities were checked against IGoR. In a later analysis, TCR-TCR, TCR-HLA and TCR-CMV co-occurrence was scored with hypergeometric tests, and a repertoire-size bias correction was applied to TCR pairs. In a later analysis, false discovery rates were estimated by permuting HLA or CMV assignments 20 times. In a later analysis, co-occurring TCRs were grouped with DBSCAN, and TCRdist sequence similarity was added when clustering was performed within HLA-allele-positive subsets. Co-occurrence clustering excluded repertoires with fewer than 30,000 or more than 120,000 public chains, plus five with anomalous nucleotide sharing. Sourced from immuneACCESS, this table was stored by TCRdb with only in-frame sequences that have V and J called. A share of the clones is absent; for the studies checked, an unresolved V gene accounts for under half, and the remainder has no known explanation. The V and J calls and clone size come from that table; D and trimming were worked out from the DNA. The sample table lists about 110,000 clones, about 71% of them with a count of one. Less than 0.95% of the sample lies in the top ten.

The CDR3 measures 14 amino acids from cysteine to phenylalanine. Only CDR3 DNA remains: 42 bases, in frame from the first base. Sequences ENHRY (CDR1) and SYGVKD (CDR2) are obtained from the germline V gene. The V and J ends are trimmed by 4 bases and 0 bases, leaving 8 bases between them. The receptor was derived from a boy aged 5-17 years in good health and CMV-seronegative. Recombination linked TRBV10-3 to TRBJ2-3, and possibly TRBD1, on 6 matching bases. Material for sequencing was PBMCs. The CDR3 here reads CAISAGDSTDTQYF. The sequenced DNA: TGTGCCATCAGTGCAGGGGACAGCACAGATACGCAGTATTTT.